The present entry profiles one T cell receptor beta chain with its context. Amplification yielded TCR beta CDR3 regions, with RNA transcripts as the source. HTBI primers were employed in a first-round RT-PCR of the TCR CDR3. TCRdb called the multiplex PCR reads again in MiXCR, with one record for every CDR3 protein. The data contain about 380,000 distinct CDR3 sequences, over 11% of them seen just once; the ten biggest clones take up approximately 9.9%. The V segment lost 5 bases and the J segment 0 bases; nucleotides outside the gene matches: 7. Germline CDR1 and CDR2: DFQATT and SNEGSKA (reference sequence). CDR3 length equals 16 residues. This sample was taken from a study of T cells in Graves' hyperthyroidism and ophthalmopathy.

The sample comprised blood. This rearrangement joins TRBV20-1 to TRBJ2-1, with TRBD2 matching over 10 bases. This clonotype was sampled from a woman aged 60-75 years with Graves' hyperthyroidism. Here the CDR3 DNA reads TGCAGTGCTCAGGGACTAGCGCTGAGCTCCTACAATGAGCAGTTCTTC. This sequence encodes CSAQGLALSSYNEQFF.